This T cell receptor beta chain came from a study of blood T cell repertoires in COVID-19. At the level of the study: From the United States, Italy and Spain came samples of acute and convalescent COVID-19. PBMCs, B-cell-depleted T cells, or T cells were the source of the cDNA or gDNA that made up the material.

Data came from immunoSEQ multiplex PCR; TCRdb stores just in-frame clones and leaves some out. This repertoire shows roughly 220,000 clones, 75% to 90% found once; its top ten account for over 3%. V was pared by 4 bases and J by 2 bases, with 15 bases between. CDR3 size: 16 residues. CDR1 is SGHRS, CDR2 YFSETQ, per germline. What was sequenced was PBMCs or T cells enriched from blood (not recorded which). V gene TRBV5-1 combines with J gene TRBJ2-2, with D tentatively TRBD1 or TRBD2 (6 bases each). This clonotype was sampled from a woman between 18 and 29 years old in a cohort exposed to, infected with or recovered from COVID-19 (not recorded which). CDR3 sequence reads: CASSLGGASNTGELFF. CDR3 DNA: TGCGCCAGCAGCCTGGGGGGCGCCTCTAACACCGGGGAGCTGTTTTTT.